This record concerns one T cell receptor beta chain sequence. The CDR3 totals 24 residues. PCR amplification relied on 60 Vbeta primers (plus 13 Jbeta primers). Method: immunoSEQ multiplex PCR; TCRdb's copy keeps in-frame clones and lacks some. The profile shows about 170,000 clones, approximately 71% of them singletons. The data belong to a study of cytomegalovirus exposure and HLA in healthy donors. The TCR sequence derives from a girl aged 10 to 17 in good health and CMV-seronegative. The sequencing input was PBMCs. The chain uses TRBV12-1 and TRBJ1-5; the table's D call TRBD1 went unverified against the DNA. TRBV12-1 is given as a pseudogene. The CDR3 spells CASSYQQGLRFVVAPFAPNQPQHF. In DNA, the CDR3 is TGTGCCAGCAGCTACCAACAGGGGCTGCGATTCGTTGTAGCCCCGTTTGCGCCTAATCAGCCCCAGCATTTT.